These 4 T cell receptor beta chains share one sample of origin, sequenced in a study of blood T cell repertoires in COVID-19. Some clones are missing from TCRdb's copy, which holds only in-frame ones; the method was immunoSEQ multiplex PCR. The sample lists some 330,000 clones, about 87% occurring once. Sample: PBMCs or T cells enriched from blood (not recorded which). The source of these receptors is a man in his forties in a cohort exposed to, infected with or recovered from COVID-19 (not recorded which).

This chain connects TRBV6-4 to TRBJ1-5; no reliable D call. Looked up from germline, CDR1 is MRHNA and CDR2 is SNTAGT. V was clipped by 0 bases and J by 4 bases, with 13 bases between them. The CDR3 is 16 amino acids. CDR3 sequence reads: CASSDSEVPQNQPQHF. The CDR3 nucleotides read TGTGCCAGCAGTGACTCGGAGGTACCTCAGAATCAGCCCCAGCATTTT.

V gene TRBV5-6 combines with J gene TRBJ2-7; no clear D. The CDR3 has 15 amino acids. Germline V gene lookup returns CDR1 SGHDT and CDR2 YYEEEE. V was trimmed by 1 base and J by 1 base, leaving 12 bases between them. The CDR3 DNA follows: TGTGCCAGCAGCTTGCTAGGCCGGAAATCCTACGAGCAGTACTTC. It codes for CASSLLGRKSYEQYF.

V gene TRBV2 combines with J gene TRBJ2-7; D not resolved. Looked up from germline, CDR1 is SNHLY and CDR2 is FYNNEI. V was shortened by 4 bases and J by 7 bases, with 8 bases between the two germline ends. The CDR3 length is 11 residues. DNA of the CDR3: TGTGCCAGCAGTGCCGAAACAGAGCAGTACTTC. This translates into CASSAETEQYF.

The chain links TRBV7-8 to TRBJ2-2; D may be TRBD2 (5 bases). V lost 0 bases, J lost 3 bases, and 8 bases lay in between. CDR1 and CDR2 (germline): SGHVS, FQNEAQ. The CDR3 length is 15 residues. The CDR3 nucleotides read TGTGCCAGCAGCTTAGCCGCGGGTGACACCGGGGAGCTGTTTTTT. Its protein is CASSLAAGDTGELFF.